This passage covers 20 T cell receptor beta chains from one sample sequenced in a study of cytomegalovirus exposure and HLA in healthy donors (dated by TCRdb to about 2017). Receptor libraries were prepared by the immunoSEQ multiplex PCR assay. A mixture of 60 forward primers for TCR Vbeta segments and 13 reverse primers for TCR Jbeta segments was used in the multiplex PCR. The immuneACCESS repertoire file appears here via TCRdb, limited to in-frame rearrangements. These files lack a portion of the clones; in checked studies, under half of the deficit traces to unresolved V genes, and the cause of the others is not known. This sample holds some 220,000 clones; around 80% were observed only once. Less than 3.5% of the sample is taken by the ten largest. What was sequenced was PBMCs. Receptors were obtained from a woman aged 60-70 years in good health and CMV-seropositive.

V and J are TRBV2 and TRBJ1-2; the match to TRBD1 covers 11 bases. The V gene end was trimmed by 5 bases and the J gene end by 6 bases; junction bases not matched to a gene: 5. Germline CDR1 and CDR2: SNHLY and FYNNEI. The CDR3 has 14 residues. The CDR3 is CASSWDRGFNGYTF. For the CDR3, the DNA is TGTGCCAGCAGTTGGGACAGGGGGTTCAATGGCTACACCTTC.

V is TRBV7-2 and J is TRBJ2-1; D is unresolved. The germline gives CDR1 SGHTA, CDR2 FQGNSA. V was shortened by 6 bases and J by 2 bases, with 8 bases between the two germline ends. The CDR3 length is 13 residues. The CDR3 loop is CASSTDTYNEQFF. For the CDR3, the DNA is TGTGCCAGCAGTACAGACACCTACAATGAGCAGTTCTTC.

This clone is a singleton in its sample. The V call is TRBV5-1, the J call TRBJ2-1; 7 bases fit TRBD1. Germline assignment: CDR1 SGHRS and CDR2 YFSETQ. With V trimmed by 4 bases and J by 2 bases, 9 bases remained unmatched. The CDR3 is 16 residues long. The chain's CDR3 is CASSLTGTATYNEQFF. The CDR3 nucleotides read TGCGCCAGCAGCCTTACCGGGACAGCGACCTACAATGAGCAGTTCTTC. The full variable domain, in which reference TRBV5-1 and TRBJ2-1 provide the parts outside the CDR3, is KAGVTQTPRYLIKTRGQQVTLSCSPISGHRSVSWYQQTPGQGLQFLFEYFSETQRNKGNFPGRFSGRQFSNSRSEMNVSTLELGDSALYLCASSLTGTATYNEQFFGPGTRLTVL.

This chain links TRBV11-2 with TRBJ2-7, with D possibly TRBD1 on 5 matching bases. Between the trimmed V and J ends, which lost 4 bases and 5 bases, there was a span of 15 bases. Germline V gene lookup returns CDR1 SGHAT and CDR2 FQNNGV. The CDR3 is 14 amino acids. In DNA form, the CDR3 reads TGTGCCAGCAGCTCCCCTCGCCAGGGTCACGAGCAGTACTTC. Protein product: CASSSPRQGHEQYF.

This clone has more than one count but fewer than ten. This rearrangement joins TRBV5-1 to TRBJ2-5; TRBD1 matches 7 bases. Germline CDR1 and CDR2: SGHRS and YFSETQ. After removal of 0 bases from V and 1 base from J, the junction contained 3 bases not matched to a gene. The CDR3 loop spans 15 amino acids. The CDR3 DNA is TGCGCCAGCAGCTTGGCAAGGGGGCCCCAAGAGACCCAGTACTTC. Translation: CASSLARGPQETQYF. The full variable domain, rest sourced from reference TRBV5-1 and TRBJ2-5, is KAGVTQTPRYLIKTRGQQVTLSCSPISGHRSVSWYQQTPGQGLQFLFEYFSETQRNKGNFPGRFSGRQFSNSRSEMNVSTLELGDSALYLCASSLARGPQETQYFGPGTRLLVL.

This chain links TRBV4-3 with TRBJ2-5; D possibly corresponds to TRBD2 (5 bases). CDR1 LGHNA and CDR2 YSLEER come from the germline V gene. The CDR3 runs to 15 residues. V gave up 1 base and J gave up 4 bases, with 13 bases separating them. CDR3 nucleotides: TGCGCCAGCAGCCAAGCACGGGGTCGGAGAGAGACCCAGTACTTC. Protein: CASSQARGRRETQYF.

This clone was detected only a few times. The chain couples TRBV30 to TRBJ2-5; 7 bases match TRBD2. Germline lookup yields CDR1 GTSNPN and CDR2 SVGIG (reference sequence). CDR3 length: 13 amino acids. Unmatched junction bases numbered 7, after V lost 4 bases and J lost 5 bases. CDR3 in DNA: TGTGCCTGGAAGGTTGGGGGAGGGGAGACCCAGTACTTC. Amino acids: CAWKVGGGETQYF.

The chain employs TRBV7-8 and TRBJ2-5, with D uncertain. This CDR3 spans 13 amino acids. V was cut by 2 bases and J by 1 base, with 5 bases left in between. Germline loops: CDR1 SGHVS, CDR2 FQNEAQ. For the CDR3, the DNA is TGTGCCAGCAGCTTAAACATCCAAGAGACCCAGTACTTC. Amino acids: CASSLNIQETQYF.

The genes are TRBV7-9 and TRBJ2-6, with a weak D call TRBD1 (5 bases). V lost 2 bases and J 0 bases, leaving 11 bases between the germline ends. This CDR3 has 17 amino acids. CDR1 is SEHNR, CDR2 FQNEAQ, per germline (reference sequence). The CDR3 loop is CASSLPTAPSGANVLTF. CDR3 sequence (DNA): TGTGCCAGCAGCTTACCGACAGCTCCCTCTGGGGCCAACGTCCTGACTTTC.

The chain uses TRBV5-6 and TRBJ2-7, with D hard to call. CDR1 and CDR2 (germline): SGHDT, YYEEEE. This CDR3 has 13 amino acids. The V end was cut by 6 bases, the J end by 0 bases, with 10 bases between. The CDR3 reads CASNIWASYEQYF. In nucleotides, the CDR3 is TGTGCCAGCAACATTTGGGCCTCCTACGAGCAGTACTTC. Full variable domain (rest looked up from reference TRBV5-6 and TRBJ2-7): DAGVTQSPTHLIKTRGQQVTLRCSPKSGHDTVSWYQQALGQGPQFIFQYYEEEERQRGNFPDRFSGHQFPNYSSELNVNALLLGDSALYLCASNIWASYEQYFGPGTRLTVT.

The chain joins TRBV10-3 to TRBJ2-5, with D maybe TRBD2 (6 bases). CDR1 and CDR2 (germline): ENHRY, SYGVKD. Trimming took 0 bases from V and 5 from J, leaving 16 bases between them. The CDR3 consists of 16 residues. CDR3 nucleotide sequence: TGTGCCATCAGTGAGTCGGGTGGCGGGATCGCGGAGACCCAGTACTTC. This gives the protein CAISESGGGIAETQYF.

The chain recombines TRBV18 with TRBJ1-6; 7 nucleotides line up with TRBD1. CDR1 and CDR2 from the germline V gene are KGHSH and LQKENI. CDR3 length: 16 residues. Losses at the gene ends were 1 base for V and 8 bases for J; bases not matched to a gene: 8. The CDR3: CASSPQGALSDSPLHF. The DNA of the CDR3 is TGTGCCAGCTCACCACAGGGGGCCCTCAGTGATTCACCCCTCCACTTT.

J is TRBJ1-1 and V is TRBV7-8; D is uncertain. CDR1 SGHVS and CDR2 FQNEAQ come from the germline V gene. The germline V and J ends were trimmed by 7 bases and 3 bases, with 3 bases remaining between them. The CDR3 contains 10 residues. DNA for the CDR3: TGTGCCAGCATAGACACTGAAGCTTTCTTT. Translation gives CASIDTEAFF.

The rearrangement joins TRBV10-3 to TRBJ2-3; possible D gene TRBD1, 5 bases. CDR1 is ENHRY, CDR2 SYGVKD, per germline. This CDR3 contains 15 residues. V was trimmed by 4 bases and J by 0 bases, leaving 11 bases between them. In nucleotides, the CDR3 is TGTGCCATCAGTGGACAGTCTCTAAGCACAGATACGCAGTATTTT. Its protein is CAISGQSLSTDTQYF.

The chain couples TRBV11-3 to TRBJ2-2; unclear D gene. The length of the CDR3 is 12 residues. The V and J ends lost 5 bases and 6 bases respectively, with 7 bases between them. CDR1 and CDR2 from the germline V gene are SGHNT and YENEEA. The CDR3 loop reads CASSPFPGELFF. CDR3 nucleotides: TGTGCCAGCAGCCCCTTTCCCGGGGAGCTGTTTTTT.

V and J are TRBV19 and TRBJ1-1; D gene ambiguous. Germline CDR1 LNHDA, CDR2 SQIVND (reference sequence). Trimming took 3 bases from V and 6 from J, leaving 26 bases between them. The CDR3 runs 18 residues. CDR3 in amino acids: CASSISRPPIRHGAEAFF. CDR3 coding DNA: TGTGCCAGTAGTATTTCCCGACCCCCTATAAGACACGGGGCTGAAGCTTTCTTT.

The chain couples TRBV19 to TRBJ1-2, with TRBD1 identical over 7 bases. The germline gives CDR1 LNHDA, CDR2 SQIVND (reference sequence). The length of the CDR3 is 14 residues. The V and J ends lost 7 bases and 2 bases, in that order; junction bases with no gene match: 7. CDR3 nucleotide sequence: TGTGCCAGTACTAAGACAGGGCTAAACTATGGCTACACCTTC. Protein product: CASTKTGLNYGYTF.

This chain links TRBV4-2 with TRBJ2-5, with TRBD2 matching 13 bases. The CDR3 contains 17 residues. In germline, CDR1 is LGHNA, CDR2 YNFKEQ. Trimming cost V 0 bases and J 4 bases; bases outside gene matches: 5. The CDR3 protein is CASSQEGTSGRAETQYF. The CDR3 nucleotides read TGTGCCAGCAGCCAAGAGGGCACTAGCGGGAGGGCAGAGACCCAGTACTTC.

The V and J genes are TRBV9 and TRBJ2-1; D is ambiguous. Germline lookup yields CDR1 SGDLS and CDR2 YYNGEE. Trimming removed 5 bases at V and 0 bases at J, with 9 bases between. The CDR3 length is 14 residues. The CDR3 region has the DNA TGTGCCAGCAGAAAACTGAGCTCCTACAATGAGCAGTTCTTC. Amino acid sequence: CASRKLSSYNEQFF.

The sample holds a few counts of this clone. The chain uses TRBV6-5 and TRBJ1-4; no reliable D call. V was cut by 2 bases and J by 8 bases, with 18 bases left in between. The CDR3 contains 16 residues. Germline CDR1 is MNHEY and CDR2 is SVGAGI. The CDR3 nucleotides are TGTGCCAGCAGTTACAATGAGCGGGGAAAGGGAGAAAAACTGTTTTTT. This encodes CASSYNERGKGEKLFF.